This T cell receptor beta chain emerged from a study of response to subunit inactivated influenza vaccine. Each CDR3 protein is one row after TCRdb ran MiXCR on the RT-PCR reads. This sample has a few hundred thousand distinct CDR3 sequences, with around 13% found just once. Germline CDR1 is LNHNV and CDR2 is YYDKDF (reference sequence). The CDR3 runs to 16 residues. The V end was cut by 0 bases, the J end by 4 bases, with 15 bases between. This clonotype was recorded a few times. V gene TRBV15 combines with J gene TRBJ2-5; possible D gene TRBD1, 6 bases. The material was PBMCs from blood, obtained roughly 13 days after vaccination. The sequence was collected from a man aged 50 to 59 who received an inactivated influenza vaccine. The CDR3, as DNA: TGTGCCACCAGCAGAGATATGTCGCCAGGGGTAGAGACCCAGTACTTC. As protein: CATSRDMSPGVETQYF.